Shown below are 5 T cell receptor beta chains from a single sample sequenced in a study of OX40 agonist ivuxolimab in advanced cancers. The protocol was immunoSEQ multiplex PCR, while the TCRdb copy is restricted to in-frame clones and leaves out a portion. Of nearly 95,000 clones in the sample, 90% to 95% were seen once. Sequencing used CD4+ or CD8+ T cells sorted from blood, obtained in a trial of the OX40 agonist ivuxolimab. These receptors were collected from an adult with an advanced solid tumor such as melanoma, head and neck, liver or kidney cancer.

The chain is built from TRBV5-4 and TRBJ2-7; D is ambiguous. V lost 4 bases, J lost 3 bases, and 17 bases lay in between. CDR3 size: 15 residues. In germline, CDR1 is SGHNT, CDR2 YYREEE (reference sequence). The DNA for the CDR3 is TGTGCCAGCAGCCCCTACCAAGACCCCTACTACGAGCAGTACTTC. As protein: CASSPYQDPYYEQYF.

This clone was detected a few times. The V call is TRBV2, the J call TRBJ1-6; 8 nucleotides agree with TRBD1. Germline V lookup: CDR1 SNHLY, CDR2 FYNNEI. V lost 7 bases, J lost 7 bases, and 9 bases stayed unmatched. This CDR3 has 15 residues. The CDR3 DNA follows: TGTGCCAGCACCCCCCTGGACAGGGTAAATTCACCCCTCCACTTT. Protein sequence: CASTPLDRVNSPLHF.

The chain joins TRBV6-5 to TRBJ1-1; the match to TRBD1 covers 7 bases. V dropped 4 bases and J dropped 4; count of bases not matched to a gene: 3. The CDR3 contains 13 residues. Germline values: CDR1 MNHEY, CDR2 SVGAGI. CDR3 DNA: TGTGCCAGCAGTTTAGGGGGCGTCACTGAAGCTTTCTTT. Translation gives CASSLGGVTEAFF.

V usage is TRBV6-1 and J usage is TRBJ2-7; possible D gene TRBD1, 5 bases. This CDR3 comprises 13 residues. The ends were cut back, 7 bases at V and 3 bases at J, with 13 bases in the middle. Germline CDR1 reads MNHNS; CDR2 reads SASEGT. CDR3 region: CASNRPPLYEQYF. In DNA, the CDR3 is TGTGCCAGCAACAGGCCGCCCCTCTACGAGCAGTACTTC.

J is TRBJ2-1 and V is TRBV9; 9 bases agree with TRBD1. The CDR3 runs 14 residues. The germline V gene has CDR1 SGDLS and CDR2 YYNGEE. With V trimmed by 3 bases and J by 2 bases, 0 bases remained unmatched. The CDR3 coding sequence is TGTGCCAGCAGCGGGGACAGGGCCTACAATGAGCAGTTCTTC. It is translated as CASSGDRAYNEQFF.